This record concerns one TCR beta chain sequence. The sample comes from a study of PD-L1 blockade in urothelial cancer. V lost 2 bases, J lost 4 bases, and 5 bases stayed unmatched. CDR1 is SQVTM and CDR2 is ANQGSEA in the germline V gene. The CDR3 contains 16 residues. The table came from immunoSEQ multiplex PCR; TCRdb's copy has only in-frame clones and leaves some out. The sample shows about 91,000 clones, roughly nine tenths of them seen only once. The chain recombines TRBV29-1 with TRBJ2-1; 13 bases are a match to TRBD2. The sequence derives from a man in his sixties with urothelial cancer. Sequencing used PBMCs, obtained around atezolizumab (anti-PD-L1) treatment. The CDR3 DNA follows: TGCAGCGTTGAAACTGGACTAGCGGGAGCTTACAATGAGCAGTTCTTC. Translating it yields CSVETGLAGAYNEQFF.